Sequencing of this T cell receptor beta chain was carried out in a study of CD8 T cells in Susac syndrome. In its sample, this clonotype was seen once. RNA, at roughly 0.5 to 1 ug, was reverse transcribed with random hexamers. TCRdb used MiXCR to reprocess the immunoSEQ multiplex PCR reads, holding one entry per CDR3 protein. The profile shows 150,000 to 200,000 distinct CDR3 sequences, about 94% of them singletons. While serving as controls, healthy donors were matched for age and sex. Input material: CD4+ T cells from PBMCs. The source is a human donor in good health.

CDR3 nucleotide sequence: TGTGCCAGCAGTTACTCCACAGGGGAGCAGTTCTTC. As protein: CASSYSTGEQFF. The chain combines TRBV6-2 or TRBV6-3 with TRBJ2-1; TRBD1 is a possible D gene (6 bases). With 0 bases removed from V and 10 bases from J, the gap between germline ends came to 7 bases. The length of the CDR3 is 12 residues. Germline V gene sequence: CDR1 MNHEY, CDR2 SVGEGT.